Listed here are 3 T cell receptor beta chains from one sample, sequenced in a study of vaccination and CD4 T cells after COVID-19. These receptors are not linked to any known antigen. The Oncomine TCR Beta short-read assay was applied to DNA of cultured CD4+ T cells. TCRdb re-derived calls from the PCR reads in MiXCR, one entry per CDR3 protein. The profile shows 13,000 or so distinct CDR3 sequences, just under 75% of them singletons. Treatment meaning: approximately nine-day PBMC culture with coronavirus spike peptide pools or control peptides (ViraFEST assay). The sample taken for sequencing was CD4+ T cells from blood, cultured in vitro. Source of these receptors: a human donor who had recovered from COVID-19.

The CDR3 sequence: CASSLDSNYGYTF. The CDR3 nucleotides are TGTGCCAGCAGCTTGGACAGTAACTATGGCTACACCTTC. The chain joins TRBV11-2 to TRBJ1-2; D possibly corresponds to TRBD1 (6 bases). Germline assignment: CDR1 SGHAT and CDR2 FQNNGV. V shed 3 bases and J shed 1 base, with 6 bases lying between them. The CDR3 is made up of 13 amino acids.

V usage is TRBV6-5 and J usage is TRBJ1-2; D remains unclear. CDR3 length equals 13 residues. Germline CDR1 and CDR2: MNHEY and SVGAGI. V lost 2 bases and J 5 bases, leaving 9 bases between the germline ends. Written as DNA, the CDR3 is TGTGCCAGCAGTTACGGCAGATCATATGGCTACACCTTC. Amino acids: CASSYGRSYGYTF.

Here the CDR3 reads CASSFIAGSTDTQYF. CDR3 nucleotides: TGTGCCAGCAGTTTCATAGCGGGGAGCACAGATACGCAGTATTTT. The rearrangement links TRBV6-5 to TRBJ2-3, with TRBD2 matching over 8 bases. CDR3 size: 15 residues. J lost 0 bases, V lost 4 bases, and 3 bases had no gene match. Germline CDR1 is MNHEY and CDR2 is SVGAGI.